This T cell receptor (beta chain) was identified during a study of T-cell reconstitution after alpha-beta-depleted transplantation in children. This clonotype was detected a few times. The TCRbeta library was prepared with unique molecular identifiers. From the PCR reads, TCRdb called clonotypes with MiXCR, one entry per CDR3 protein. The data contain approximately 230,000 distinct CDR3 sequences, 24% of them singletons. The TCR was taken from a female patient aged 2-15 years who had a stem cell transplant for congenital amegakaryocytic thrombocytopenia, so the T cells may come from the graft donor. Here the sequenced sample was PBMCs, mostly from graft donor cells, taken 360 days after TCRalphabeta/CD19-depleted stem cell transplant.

The CDR3 reads CASNTRLARTDTQYF. The CDR3 DNA follows: TGTGCCAGCAACACACGGCTAGCTCGCACAGATACGCAGTATTTT. V is TRBV6-2 or TRBV6-3 and J is TRBJ2-3; D might be TRBD2 (5 bases). This CDR3 region has 15 residues. From germline, CDR1 is MNHEY and CDR2 SVGEGT. The germline V and J ends were trimmed by 7 bases and 1 base, with 15 bases remaining between them.